This TCR beta chain was retrieved from a study of blood T cell repertoires in COVID-19. This CDR3 has 12 residues. The ends lost 3 bases at V and 8 bases at J; junction bases unmatched: 3. Germline V gene data show CDR1 as KGHSH and CDR2 as LQKENI. In the original workflow: How many nucleated cells were present was estimated from reference gene primer amplification. Some clones are missing from TCRdb's copy, which holds only in-frame ones; the method was immunoSEQ multiplex PCR. Clone size and the V and J calls come from that table; the DNA yielded D and trimming. Here the sample spans 90,000 to 100,000 clones, roughly 90% being singletons.

Sequenced material: peripheral blood. The receptor's source is a man aged 50 to 60 with COVID-19, enrolled during active disease. V is TRBV18 and J is TRBJ1-1; 7 nucleotides align to TRBD1. This CDR3 reads CASSPGTAEAFF. CDR3 nucleotides: TGTGCCAGCTCACCCGGGACAGCCGAAGCTTTCTTT.